This record covers a single T cell receptor beta chain. This sample was taken from a study of cytotoxic CD8 clonotypes in ibrutinib-treated CLL. Study information: The patients, about ten relapsed/refractory and under 16 treatment-naive, included 17 who were IGHV unmutated. Response samples followed a median around 12 months of treatment, range 6 to 36.

Investigators sought sequencing depths of between 1 in 200,000 and 1 in 1 million T cells. Sequencing used immunoSEQ multiplex PCR; TCRdb keeps in-frame clones, though not all of them. The data hold 35,000 to 55,000 clones, with under 75% observed a single time. The CDR3 runs 13 residues. Trimming cost V 5 bases and J 5 bases; bases outside gene matches: 6. Per germline, CDR1 MNHEY and CDR2 SMNVEV (reference sequence). The sequencing here drew on PBMCs, taken after 12 months of ibrutinib treatment. The gene calls are TRBV27 and TRBJ2-7; 7 positions agree with TRBD2. This clonotype originated in a human donor with chronic lymphocytic leukemia. This chain's CDR3 is CASSVTSRNEQYF. The CDR3, as DNA: TGTGCCAGCAGTGTGACTAGCAGGAACGAGCAGTACTTC.